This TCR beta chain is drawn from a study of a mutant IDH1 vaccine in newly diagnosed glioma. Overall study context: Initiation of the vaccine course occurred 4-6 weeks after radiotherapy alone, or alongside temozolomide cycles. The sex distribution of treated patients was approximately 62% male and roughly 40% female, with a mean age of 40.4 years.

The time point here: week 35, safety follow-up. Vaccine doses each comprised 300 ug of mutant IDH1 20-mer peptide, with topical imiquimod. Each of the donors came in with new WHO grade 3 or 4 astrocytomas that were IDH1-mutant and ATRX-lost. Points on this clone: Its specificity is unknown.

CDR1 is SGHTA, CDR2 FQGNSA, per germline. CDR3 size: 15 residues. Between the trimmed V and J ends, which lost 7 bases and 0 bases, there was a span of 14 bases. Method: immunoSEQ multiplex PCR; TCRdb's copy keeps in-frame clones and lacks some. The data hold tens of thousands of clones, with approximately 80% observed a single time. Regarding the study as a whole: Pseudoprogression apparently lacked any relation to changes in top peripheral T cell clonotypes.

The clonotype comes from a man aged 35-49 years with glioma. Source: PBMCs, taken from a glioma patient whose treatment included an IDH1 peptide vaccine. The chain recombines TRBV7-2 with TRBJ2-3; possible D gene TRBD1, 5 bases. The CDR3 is CASTPPTASTDTQYF. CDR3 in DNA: TGTGCCAGCACCCCCCCGACAGCAAGCACAGATACGCAGTATTTT.